This T cell receptor (beta chain) is from a study of blood T cell repertoires in COVID-19 (dated by TCRdb to 2019 to 2021). For the study in its entirety: Samples from collaborators originated in the United States, Italy and Spain and spanned both the acute and convalescent phases of COVID-19. The material from the prospective study consisted of cDNA or gDNA derived from T cells, B-cell-depleted T cells, or PBMCs. Deeply sampled blood TCRbeta repertoires from subjects exposed to, actively infected with, or recovered from COVID-19 were included in the dataset. A freely available public database, intended as a resource for researchers studying the immune response to SARS-CoV-2, is where the repertoires were released. The samples were drawn from two sources: the first 160 participants of the ongoing ImmuneRACE study, and 1,000 to 1,500 subjects contributed by 6 global collaborators. A de-identified subject ID, COVID-19 status, age in years and sex were almost always included in the sample metadata. HLA class I and class II types, where available, came from metadata supplied by the sample provider rather than from assay-based typing.

Enrolling through a virtual design, the prospective study's participants ranged in age from roughly 18 to 90 years and lived across some 23 United States geographic areas. In the prospective study, cohorts were assigned on the basis of participant-reported clinical history obtained from a screening survey and a study questionnaire. Each participant in the prospective study had whole blood, serum and a nasopharyngeal or oropharyngeal swab collected by mobile phlebotomists. Prospective study participants could optionally give additional blood draws and questionnaires over a roughly two-month period. Blood samples from the prospective study were shipped frozen or at room temperature prior to DNA extraction. Based on the germline V gene (reference sequence), the CDR1 and CDR2 sequences are SEHNR and FQNEAQ. V is reduced by 5 bases and J by 1 base, leaving a spacing of 14 bases between them. There are 15 amino acids in the CDR3, from cysteine to phenylalanine inclusive. Solely the CDR3 DNA is kept, with 45 bases framed from the first base.

Overall study outcomes, separate from this receptor: How much clinical and demographic metadata was included differed by source and by participant, and the metadata was provided uncurated.

A remark on this clone: Its antigen is currently not known. No per-base quality is available; no much larger clone lies one base away.

TCRbeta CDR3 regions were amplified from genomic DNA using the immunoSEQ Assay, a bias-controlled multiplex PCR. The paper's processing steps were these. The number of nucleated cells in each sample was estimated from the amplification of reference gene primers within the assay. To quantify the absolute abundance of each unique TCRbeta CDR3 rearrangement, sequence reads were collapsed and filtered. For each sample, productive Simpson clonality was calculated as the square root of Simpson's diversity index over productive rearrangements. Drawn from immuneACCESS, this table holds only the in-frame rearrangements with V and J called that TCRdb kept. Clones are partly lost; checked studies trace under half to an unresolved V gene and leave the rest unexplained. That table supplies the V and J calls and clone size; D and trimming were determined from the DNA. A total of fewer than 200,000 clones appear in this sample, around 80% of them only once. The ten largest clones represent approximately 4% of the sample.

The clonotype was recovered from a woman between 50 and 59 years old in a cohort exposed to, infected with or recovered from COVID-19 (not recorded which). The chain is encoded by TRBV7-9 joined to TRBJ2-5, and perhaps TRBD1 as D gene, on 6 matching bases. The sample was PBMCs or T cells enriched from blood (not recorded which). This receptor has the CDR3 CASSRDTGPQETQYF. The DNA is TGTGCCAGCAGCCGTGATACAGGGCCCCAAGAGACCCAGTACTTC. Reference TRBV7-9 and TRBJ2-5 genes cover what lies past the CDR3, so the full variable domain is DTGVSQNPRHKITKRGQNVTFRCDPISEHNRLYWYRQTLGQGPEFLTYFQNEAQLEKSRLLSDRFSAERPKGSFSTLEIQRTEQGDSAMYLCASSRDTGPQETQYFGPGTRLLVL.